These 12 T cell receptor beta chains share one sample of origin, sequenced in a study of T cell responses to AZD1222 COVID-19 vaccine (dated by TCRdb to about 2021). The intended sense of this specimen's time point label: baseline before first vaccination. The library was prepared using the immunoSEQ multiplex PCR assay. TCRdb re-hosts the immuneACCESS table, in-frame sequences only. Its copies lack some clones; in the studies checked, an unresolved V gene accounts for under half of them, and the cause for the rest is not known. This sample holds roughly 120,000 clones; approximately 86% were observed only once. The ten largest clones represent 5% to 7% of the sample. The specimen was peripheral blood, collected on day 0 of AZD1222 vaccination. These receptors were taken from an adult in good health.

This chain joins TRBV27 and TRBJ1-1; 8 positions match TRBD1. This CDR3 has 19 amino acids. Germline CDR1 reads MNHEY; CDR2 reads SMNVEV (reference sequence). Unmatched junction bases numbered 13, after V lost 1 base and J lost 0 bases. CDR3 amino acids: CASSLYPRDTTGVNTEAFF. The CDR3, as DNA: TGTGCCAGCAGTTTATACCCTCGCGACACGACAGGGGTGAACACTGAAGCTTTCTTT.

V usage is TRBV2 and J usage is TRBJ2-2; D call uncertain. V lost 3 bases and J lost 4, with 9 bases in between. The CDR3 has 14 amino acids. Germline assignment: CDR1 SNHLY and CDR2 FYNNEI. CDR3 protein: CASSDSRGTGELFF. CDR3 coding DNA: TGTGCCAGCAGTGACAGCCGTGGCACCGGGGAGCTGTTTTTT.

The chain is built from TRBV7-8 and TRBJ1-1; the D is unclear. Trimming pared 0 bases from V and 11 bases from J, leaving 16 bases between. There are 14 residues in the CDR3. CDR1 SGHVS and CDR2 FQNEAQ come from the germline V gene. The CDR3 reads CASSLARESGWAFF. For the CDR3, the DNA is TGTGCCAGCAGCTTAGCGAGGGAGAGCGGGTGGGCTTTCTTT.

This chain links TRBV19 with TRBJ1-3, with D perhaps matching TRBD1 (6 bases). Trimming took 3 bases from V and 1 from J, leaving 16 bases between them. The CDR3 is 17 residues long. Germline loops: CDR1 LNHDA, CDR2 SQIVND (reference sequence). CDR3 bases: TGTGCCAGTAGTATGCTGACAGGCGGTCCGTCTGGAAACACCATATATTTT. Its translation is CASSMLTGGPSGNTIYF.

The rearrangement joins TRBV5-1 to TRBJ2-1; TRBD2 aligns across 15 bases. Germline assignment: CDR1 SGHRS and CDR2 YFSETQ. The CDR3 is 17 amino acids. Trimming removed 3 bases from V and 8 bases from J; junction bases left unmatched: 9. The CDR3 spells CASSSGLAGGPGYEQFF. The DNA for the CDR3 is TGCGCCAGCAGCTCAGGACTAGCGGGGGGGCCGGGCTATGAGCAGTTCTTC.

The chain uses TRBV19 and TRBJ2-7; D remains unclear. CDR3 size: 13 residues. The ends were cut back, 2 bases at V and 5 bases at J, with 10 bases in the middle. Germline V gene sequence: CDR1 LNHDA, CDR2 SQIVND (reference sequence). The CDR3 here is CASSIRPHDEQYF. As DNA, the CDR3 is TGTGCCAGTAGTATAAGGCCTCACGACGAGCAGTACTTC.

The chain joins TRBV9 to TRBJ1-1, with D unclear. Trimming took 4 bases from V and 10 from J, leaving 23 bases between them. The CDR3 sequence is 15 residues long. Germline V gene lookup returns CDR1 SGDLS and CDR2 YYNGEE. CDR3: CASSPRGSGVRGAFF. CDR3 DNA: TGTGCCAGCAGCCCAAGAGGTTCTGGGGTCCGGGGAGCTTTCTTT. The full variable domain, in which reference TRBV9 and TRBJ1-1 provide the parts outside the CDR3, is DSGVTQTPKHLITATGQRVTLRCSPRSGDLSVYWYQQSLDQGLQFLIQYYNGEERAKGNILERFSAQQFPDLHSELNLSSLELGDSALYFCASSPRGSGVRGAFFGQGTRLTVV.

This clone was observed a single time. CDR3: CASSLGGDRYEQYF. DNA of the CDR3: TGTGCCAGCAGTCTAGGCGGGGACCGCTACGAGCAGTACTTC. V gene TRBV6-5 combines with J gene TRBJ2-7, with a weak D call TRBD2 (6 bases). The germline V gene encodes CDR1 MNHEY and CDR2 SVGAGI. The CDR3 loop spans 14 amino acids. The germline V and J ends were trimmed by 5 bases and 3 bases, with 14 bases remaining between them.

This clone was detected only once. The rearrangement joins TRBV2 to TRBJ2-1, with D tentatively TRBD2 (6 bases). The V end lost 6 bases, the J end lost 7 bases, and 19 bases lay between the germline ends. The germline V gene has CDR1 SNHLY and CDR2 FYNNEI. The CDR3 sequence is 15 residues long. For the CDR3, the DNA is TGTGCCAGCAGGCAAGAGGGACTCTCGGGGAATGAGCAGTTCTTC. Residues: CASRQEGLSGNEQFF.

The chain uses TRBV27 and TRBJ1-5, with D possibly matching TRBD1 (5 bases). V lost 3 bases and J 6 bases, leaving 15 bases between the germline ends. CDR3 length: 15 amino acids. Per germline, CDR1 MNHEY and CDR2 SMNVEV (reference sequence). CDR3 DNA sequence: TGTGCCAGCAGTTTCCTAGGGGAGTGGGGTCAGCCCCAGCATTTT. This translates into CASSFLGEWGQPQHF.

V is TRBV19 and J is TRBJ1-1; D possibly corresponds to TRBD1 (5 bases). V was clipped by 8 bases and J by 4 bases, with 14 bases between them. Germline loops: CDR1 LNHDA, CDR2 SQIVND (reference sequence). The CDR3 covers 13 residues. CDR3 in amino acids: CASFRGEGTEAFF. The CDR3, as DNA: TGTGCCAGTTTTCGAGGGGAAGGCACTGAAGCTTTCTTT.

Written as DNA, the CDR3 is TGTGCCAGCAGCTTTTGGACAGGGGCTGGAAACACCATATATTTT. Residues: CASSFWTGAGNTIYF. The chain is built from TRBV5-5 and TRBJ1-3; 9 bases map to TRBD1. The germline CDR1 and CDR2 sequences are SGHKS and YYEKEE (reference sequence). This CDR3 is built from 15 residues. With 2 bases clipped from V and 2 bases from J, the junction kept 2 bases outside the gene matches.